Following are 11 T cell receptor beta chains from one sample sequenced in a study of blood T cell repertoires in COVID-19. Measured with immunoSEQ multiplex PCR; TCRdb has only the in-frame clones, and not every one. The data contain approximately 170,000 clones, 83% of them singletons. Specimen: peripheral blood. The receptors originated from a woman of 80 years or more with acute or convalescent COVID-19.

The chain links TRBV5-1 to TRBJ2-5, with D hard to call. V was shortened by 4 bases and J by 5 bases, with 18 bases between the two germline ends. The length of the CDR3 is 15 residues. Germline CDR1 is SGHRS and CDR2 is YFSETQ. This chain's CDR3 is CASSPSRSRSETQYF. Written as DNA, the CDR3 is TGCGCCAGCAGCCCCTCTAGGTCTCGCTCCGAGACCCAGTACTTC.

The table lists this clone with a count of one. The rearrangement uses TRBV9 and TRBJ2-3; 10 nucleotides match TRBD1. Germline V lookup: CDR1 SGDLS, CDR2 YYNGEE. With V trimmed by 3 bases and J by 4 bases, 5 bases remained unmatched. The CDR3 covers 15 residues. In DNA form, the CDR3 reads TGTGCCAGCAGCGCGGGGACAGGGGTGTCAGATACGCAGTATTTT. Its protein product is CASSAGTGVSDTQYF.

The table lists this clone with a count of one. This sequence joins TRBV19 and TRBJ2-3, with TRBD1 identical over 8 bases. With V trimmed by 1 base and J by 10 bases, 7 bases remained unmatched. This CDR3 contains 14 residues. Germline V gene data show CDR1 as LNHDA and CDR2 as SQIVND (reference sequence). In nucleotides, the CDR3 is TGTGCCAGTAGTATAGCCGCGGACAGGGCGGCGCAGTATTTT. Translated: CASSIAADRAAQYF.

The CDR3 region is CASSLGPGGRTGGYTF. The CDR3 DNA is TGTGCCAGCAGCTTGGGACCGGGAGGGCGGACGGGGGGCTACACCTTC. The V and J genes are TRBV5-5 and TRBJ1-2; D is unclear. Trimming pared 0 bases from V and 8 bases from J, leaving 20 bases between. Germline V gene lookup returns CDR1 SGHKS and CDR2 YYEKEE (reference sequence). CDR3 size: 16 residues.

The chain uses TRBV5-6 and TRBJ2-1, with D perhaps TRBD1 (7 bases). The CDR3 is made up of 15 amino acids. The V gene lost 0 bases and the J gene lost 4 bases, with 11 bases spanning the gap. CDR1 SGHDT and CDR2 YYEEEE come from the germline V gene. CDR3 loop: CASSLAGGRYNEQFF. CDR3 nucleotide sequence: TGTGCCAGCAGCTTGGCAGGGGGGCGGTACAATGAGCAGTTCTTC.

The V gene is TRBV9, the J gene TRBJ2-3; weak D call: TRBD2 (5 bases). The CDR3 consists of 14 residues. Germline CDR1 reads SGDLS; CDR2 reads YYNGEE. V lost 2 bases, J lost 0 bases, and 7 bases lay in between. CDR3 coding DNA: TGTGCCAGCAGCGTGACTACTAGCACAGATACGCAGTATTTT. Translation gives CASSVTTSTDTQYF.

As regards this clone: The sample carries other DNA sequences with the same CDR3. DNA of the CDR3: TGTGCCAGCAGTTTAACAGGGTACGAGCAGTACTTC. It specifies CASSLTGYEQYF. J is TRBJ2-7 and V is TRBV12-3 or TRBV12-4; D is possibly TRBD1 (6 bases). Trimming removed 2 bases at V and 4 bases at J, with 6 bases between. The CDR3 is 12 residues long.

The V gene is TRBV20-1, the J gene TRBJ2-7; 12 nucleotides match TRBD2. V was pared by 3 bases and J by 6 bases, with 9 bases of the junction left unmatched. The CDR3 spans 15 residues. CDR1 and CDR2 (germline): DFQATT, SNEGSKA (reference sequence). CDR3 sequence reads: CSASAGLAGLGEQYF. The DNA for the CDR3 is TGCAGTGCTAGTGCGGGACTAGCGGGTCTAGGCGAGCAGTACTTC.

J is TRBJ2-7 and V is TRBV7-2; 7 bases match TRBD2. This CDR3 region has 14 residues. The germline V gene has CDR1 SGHTA and CDR2 FQGNSA. J gave up 5 bases and V 2 bases, and 6 bases lay outside the gene matches. The CDR3 region is CASSLNAGVDEQYF. The CDR3 region has the DNA TGTGCCAGCAGCTTAAATGCGGGAGTGGACGAGCAGTACTTC.

The genes are TRBV28 and TRBJ1-1, with D perhaps TRBD1 (5 bases). CDR3 length: 15 residues. Trimming removed 6 bases at V and 4 bases at J, with 18 bases between. CDR1 is MDHEN, CDR2 SYDVKM, per germline. In nucleotides, the CDR3 is TGTGCCAGCAGCACCCCCGTCACCCAGGGCACTGAAGCTTTCTTT. This sequence encodes CASSTPVTQGTEAFF.

This clone was recorded once. This rearrangement joins TRBV7-2 to TRBJ2-7; 8 nucleotides agree with TRBD2. The length of the CDR3 is 14 residues. V was pared by 3 bases and J by 4 bases, with 5 bases of the junction left unmatched. The germline gives CDR1 SGHTA, CDR2 FQGNSA. This CDR3 is CASSFRLATYEQYF. In nucleotides, the CDR3 is TGTGCCAGCAGCTTTCGACTAGCGACGTACGAGCAGTACTTC.